This TCR beta chain was sequenced for a study of cytomegalovirus exposure and HLA in healthy donors. General study points: The classifier was said to identify cytomegalovirus status with high specificity and sensitivity.

The CDR3 runs 16 residues. The germline V gene encodes CDR1 SGHRS and CDR2 YFSETQ. Losses at the gene ends were 0 bases for V and 1 base for J; bases not matched to a gene: 2. The PCR was carried out with 60 Vbeta primers and 13 Jbeta primers. TCRdb keeps only in-frame clones here, not all; method: immunoSEQ multiplex PCR. The sample features about 20,000 clones, with approximately 23% in its top ten. Worth noting for this clone: Antigen specificity is unknown.

The rearrangement links TRBV5-1 to TRBJ2-3; TRBD2 aligns across 10 bases. The receptor comes from a man between 60 and 70 years old in good health and CMV-seropositive. Sequenced sample: PBMCs. DNA of the CDR3: TGCGCCAGCAGCTTGGGCGGGACTAGCGGCACAGATACGCAGTATTTT. Protein sequence: CASSLGGTSGTDTQYF.